The 10 T cell receptor beta chains listed next were all sequenced from one sample in a study of T cell responses to AZD1222 COVID-19 vaccine. Measured with immunoSEQ multiplex PCR; TCRdb has only the in-frame clones, and not every one. The table has 100,000 to 120,000 clones, roughly nine tenths seen once. Sequenced here: peripheral blood, sampled on day 0 of MenACWY control vaccination. All receptors derive from an adult in good health.

This chain links TRBV5-1 with TRBJ1-5; 7 bases line up with TRBD1. Germline trimming cut 9 bases from V and 4 bases from J; bases unmatched to any gene: 10. The germline V gene has CDR1 SGHRS and CDR2 YFSETQ. The CDR3 covers 14 residues. CDR3 protein: CAIHRGAGNQPQHF. The CDR3 region has the DNA TGCGCCATCCACAGGGGCGCCGGGAATCAGCCCCAGCATTTT.

This clone was recorded once. This sequence joins TRBV14 and TRBJ2-5; D might be TRBD1 (6 bases). CDR1 and CDR2 (germline): SGHDN, FVKESK. V lost 4 bases and J lost 2, with 8 bases in between. The CDR3 has 13 amino acids. The CDR3 DNA sequence: TGTGCCAGCAGCCGACAGGTTCAAGAGACCCAGTACTTC. Protein: CASSRQVQETQYF.

The sample holds one count of this clone. J is TRBJ1-2 and V is TRBV3-1 (or the pseudogene TRBV3-2); a weak D match, TRBD1 (5 bases). The V gene's germline CDR1 is LGHDT and CDR2 YNNKEL (reference sequence). This CDR3 has 14 residues. V was cut by 0 bases and J by 5 bases, with 10 bases left in between. The CDR3 coding sequence is TGTGCCAGCAGCCAAGATTTGGGGGGGTATGGCTACACCTTC. Translating it yields CASSQDLGGYGYTF.

The genes are TRBV2 and TRBJ2-7; TRBD1 aligns across 10 bases. The CDR3 is 13 amino acids. J lost 3 bases, V lost 6 bases, and 2 bases had no gene match. Germline V gives CDR1 SNHLY, CDR2 FYNNEI. This CDR3 is CASRGTGVYEQYF. The CDR3 DNA reads TGTGCCAGCAGGGGGACAGGGGTCTACGAGCAGTACTTC.

This sequence joins TRBV11-1 and TRBJ1-4, with 11 bases lining up with TRBD1. The CDR3 consists of 15 residues. V shed 4 bases, J shed 6 bases, and the junction held 4 bases outside the gene matches. CDR1 and CDR2 (germline): SGHAT, FQDESV (reference sequence). The CDR3 loop is CASSSGQGAYEKLFF. The DNA of the CDR3 is TGTGCCAGCAGCTCCGGACAGGGGGCGTATGAAAAACTGTTTTTT.

The chain uses TRBV5-4 and TRBJ1-2; TRBD1 matches at 7 bases. Germline CDR1 is SGHNT and CDR2 is YYREEE (reference sequence). The CDR3 length is 13 residues. Trimming cost V 4 bases and J 3 bases; bases outside gene matches: 3. The CDR3 coding sequence is TGTGCCAGCAGCAACGGACAGGACTATGGCTACACCTTC. Translation gives CASSNGQDYGYTF.

The chain uses TRBV7-9 and TRBJ2-1; TRBD2 matches at 12 bases. CDR1 is SEHNR and CDR2 is FQNEAQ in the germline V gene (reference sequence). J was trimmed by 4 bases and V by 6 bases; bases with no gene match: 7. CDR3 size: 16 residues. The CDR3 coding sequence is TGTGCCAGCAGGACAACTAGCGGGGGGTCATACAATGAGCAGTTCTTC. Translated, it gives CASRTTSGGSYNEQFF.

This rearrangement joins TRBV5-6 to TRBJ2-2, with no clear D. Trimming shortened V by 0 bases and J by 5 bases, and 8 bases separated the two germline ends. CDR1 and CDR2 from the germline V gene are SGHDT and YYEEEE. The CDR3 contains 14 residues. The CDR3 sequence is CASSLALRTGELFF. CDR3 DNA: TGTGCCAGCAGCTTGGCCCTAAGGACCGGGGAGCTGTTTTTT.

V usage is TRBV11-3 and J usage is TRBJ1-5, with D perhaps TRBD1 (6 bases). Trimming took 5 bases from V and 5 from J, leaving 19 bases between them. The CDR3 totals 16 residues. The germline gives CDR1 SGHNT, CDR2 YENEEA. The CDR3 DNA reads as TGTGCCAGCAGCCAAACCTCGGGGGGGCAATATCAGCCCCAGCATTTT. Residues: CASSQTSGGQYQPQHF. Based on the CDR3 plus reference TRBV11-3 and TRBJ1-5, the full variable domain is EAGVVQSPRYKIIEKKQPVAFWCNPISGHNTLYWYLQNLGQGPELLIRYENEEAVDDSQLPKDRFSAERLKGVDSTLKIQPAELGDSAVYLCASSQTSGGQYQPQHFGDGTRLSIL.

The V gene is TRBV3-1 (or the pseudogene TRBV3-2), the J gene TRBJ1-2; D possibly corresponds to TRBD1 (5 bases). This CDR3 has 12 amino acids. V lost 2 bases and J 6 bases, leaving 7 bases between the germline ends. From germline, CDR1 is LGHDT and CDR2 YNNKEL (reference sequence). The CDR3 spells CASSQSRDGYTF. Here the CDR3 DNA reads TGTGCCAGCAGCCAAAGCAGGGATGGCTACACCTTC.